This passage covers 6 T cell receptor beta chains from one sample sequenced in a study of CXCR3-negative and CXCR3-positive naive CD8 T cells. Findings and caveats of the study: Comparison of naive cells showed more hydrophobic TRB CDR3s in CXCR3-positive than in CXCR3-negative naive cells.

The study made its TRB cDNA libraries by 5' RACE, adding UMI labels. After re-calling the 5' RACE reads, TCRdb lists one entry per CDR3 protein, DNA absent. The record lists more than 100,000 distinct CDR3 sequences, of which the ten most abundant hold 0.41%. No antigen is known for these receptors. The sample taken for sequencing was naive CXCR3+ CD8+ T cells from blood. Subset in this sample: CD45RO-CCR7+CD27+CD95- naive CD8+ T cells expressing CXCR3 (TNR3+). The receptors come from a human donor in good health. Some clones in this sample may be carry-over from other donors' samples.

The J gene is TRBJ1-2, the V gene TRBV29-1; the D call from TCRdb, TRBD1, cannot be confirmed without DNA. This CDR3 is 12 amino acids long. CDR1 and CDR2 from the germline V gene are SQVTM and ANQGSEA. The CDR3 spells CSGTQGADGYTF.

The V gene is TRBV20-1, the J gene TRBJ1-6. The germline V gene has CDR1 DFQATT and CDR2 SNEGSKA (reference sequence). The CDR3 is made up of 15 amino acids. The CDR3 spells CSARGIEEDNSPLHF.

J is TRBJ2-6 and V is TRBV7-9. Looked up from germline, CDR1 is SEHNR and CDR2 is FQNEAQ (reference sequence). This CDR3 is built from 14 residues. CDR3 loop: CASAIFSGANVLTF.

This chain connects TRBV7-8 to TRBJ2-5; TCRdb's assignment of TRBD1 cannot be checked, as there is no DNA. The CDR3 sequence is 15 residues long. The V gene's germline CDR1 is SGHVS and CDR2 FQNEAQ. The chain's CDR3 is CASSFSGGSGETQYF.

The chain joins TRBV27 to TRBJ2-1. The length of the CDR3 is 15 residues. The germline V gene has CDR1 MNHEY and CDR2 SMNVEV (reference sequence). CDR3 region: CASSLDTSSYNEQFF.

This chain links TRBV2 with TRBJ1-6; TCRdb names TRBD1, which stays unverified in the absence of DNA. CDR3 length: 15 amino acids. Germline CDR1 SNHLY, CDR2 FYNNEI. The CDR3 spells CASSEGTGGASPLHF.